The 21 T cell receptor beta chains in this list originate from one sample, sequenced in a study of STAT5B mutations in CD4+ large granular lymphocyte leukemia. The method was immunoSEQ multiplex PCR; TCRdb's version includes in-frame clones alone and lacks a portion of them. This repertoire shows roughly 30,000 clones, about 70% found once; its top ten account for roughly 2%. The sequenced material came from CD4+ T cells from blood buffy coats. The receptors were sampled from a human donor in good health.

The gene calls are TRBV5-4 and TRBJ2-5, with TRBD2 identical over 11 bases. Per germline, CDR1 SGHNT and CDR2 YYREEE (reference sequence). This CDR3 has 17 amino acids. The V gene end was trimmed by 0 bases and the J gene end by 5 bases; junction bases not matched to a gene: 9. CDR3 protein: CASSLDLAGGNLETQYF. CDR3 DNA sequence: TGTGCCAGCAGCTTGGATCTAGCGGGGGGAAATTTGGAGACCCAGTACTTC.

This chain uses TRBV19 with TRBJ2-5; D is possibly TRBD1 or TRBD2 (5 bases each). CDR1 is LNHDA, CDR2 SQIVND, per germline (reference sequence). The CDR3 has 13 amino acids. V was clipped by 10 bases and J by 5 bases, with 17 bases between them. CDR3 in amino acids: CATKAPGSETQYF. CDR3 nucleotide sequence: TGTGCCACTAAAGCCCCAGGGAGCGAGACCCAGTACTTC. Combining the CDR3 with reference TRBV19 and TRBJ2-5 gives the whole variable domain DGGITQSPKYLFRKEGQNVTLSCEQNLNHDAMYWYRQDPGQGLRLIYYSQIVNDFQKGDIAEGYSVSREKKESFPLTVTSAQKNPTAFYLCATKAPGSETQYFGPGTRLLVL.

This clone appeared a single time. The chain links TRBV29-1 to TRBJ2-5; D not resolved. Trimming removed 3 bases from V and 2 bases from J, with 7 bases in between. This CDR3 spans 12 amino acids. Germline CDR1 and CDR2: SQVTM and ANQGSEA. This CDR3 reads CSVEVQQETQYF. CDR3 DNA: TGCAGCGTTGAGGTCCAACAAGAGACCCAGTACTTC. Using reference TRBV29-1 and TRBJ2-5 for the parts outside the CDR3, the full variable domain is SAVISQKPSRDICQRGTSLTIQCQVDSQVTMMFWYRQQPGQSLTLIATANQGSEATYESGFVIDKFPISRPNLTFSTLTVSNMSPEDSSIYLCSVEVQQETQYFGPGTRLLVL.

The chain is built from TRBV29-1 and TRBJ2-7, with D perhaps TRBD1 (6 bases). CDR3 size: 13 residues. Trimming took 1 base from V and 0 from J, leaving 7 bases between them. CDR1 SQVTM and CDR2 ANQGSEA come from the germline V gene. The CDR3 sequence: CSVEGQASYEQYF. Written as DNA, the CDR3 is TGCAGCGTTGAAGGACAGGCCTCCTACGAGCAGTACTTC.

The genes are TRBV2 and TRBJ1-5; TRBD1 matches at 8 bases. In germline, CDR1 is SNHLY, CDR2 FYNNEI. The CDR3 is 15 residues long. J was trimmed by 7 bases and V by 7 bases; bases with no gene match: 12. For the CDR3, the DNA is TGTGCCAGCACCCGAACCACAGGGGGAGGACAGCCCCAGCATTTT. This translates into CASTRTTGGGQPQHF.

This clone has a single count. The chain employs TRBV2 and TRBJ1-5, with D unresolved. This CDR3 has 15 residues. Germline V gene lookup returns CDR1 SNHLY and CDR2 FYNNEI. The V gene lost 8 bases and the J gene lost 2 bases, with 16 bases spanning the gap. The CDR3 bases are TGTGCCAGCGGGAAGACCGTTGGGGGCAATCAGCCCCAGCATTTT. This codes for CASGKTVGGNQPQHF.

This rearrangement joins TRBV11-2 to TRBJ2-1; no reliable D call. This CDR3 has 12 amino acids. CDR1 is SGHAT and CDR2 is FQNNGV in the germline V gene. V shed 7 bases and J shed 7 bases, with 11 bases lying between them. The CDR3 loop reads CASTTPGNEQFF. CDR3 nucleotide sequence: TGTGCCAGCACCACGCCAGGTAATGAGCAGTTCTTC.

V gene TRBV20-1 combines with J gene TRBJ2-5; D perhaps matches TRBD2 (6 bases). Germline CDR1 is DFQATT and CDR2 is SNEGSKA (reference sequence). The germline V and J ends were trimmed by 8 bases and 5 bases, with 12 bases remaining between them. The CDR3 is 11 amino acids. CDR3 residues: CSSGDWETQYF. CDR3 sequence (DNA): TGCAGTTCGGGGGATTGGGAGACCCAGTACTTC.

This clone came up a few times. The chain links TRBV5-1 to TRBJ2-7, with D hard to call. The CDR3 has 12 residues. Germline loops: CDR1 SGHRS, CDR2 YFSETQ. V lost 3 bases and J 0 bases, leaving 4 bases between the germline ends. CDR3 sequence reads: CASSSSSYEQYF. The DNA of the CDR3 is TGCGCCAGCAGCTCCAGCTCCTACGAGCAGTACTTC.

The rearrangement links TRBV7-6 to TRBJ2-2, with TRBD2 matching 10 bases. There are 15 residues in the CDR3. In germline, CDR1 is SGHVS, CDR2 FNYEAQ. Trimming took 5 bases from V and 1 from J; bases not matched to a gene: 1. This chain's CDR3 is CASSGLAVNTGELFF. In nucleotides, the CDR3 is TGTGCCAGCAGCGGACTAGCGGTGAACACCGGGGAGCTGTTTTTT.

This sequence joins TRBV5-1 and TRBJ2-6; possible D gene TRBD1, 6 bases. Trimming shortened V by 8 bases and J by 0 bases, and 18 bases separated the two germline ends. Looked up from germline, CDR1 is SGHRS and CDR2 is YFSETQ. The CDR3 runs 17 residues. CDR3 region: CASSGTPGLSGANVLTF. The CDR3 DNA is TGCGCCAGTTCCGGGACACCAGGCCTCTCTGGGGCCAACGTCCTGACTTTC.

The chain links TRBV13 to TRBJ2-1, with a weak D call TRBD2 (7 bases). V lost 10 bases and J 9 bases, leaving 16 bases between the germline ends. Germline V CDR1 and CDR2: PRHDT, FYEKMQ (reference sequence). The CDR3 totals 12 residues. In DNA form, the CDR3 reads TGTGCCACAGGGCAGGGGAGGGGTGAGCAGTTCTTC. This translates into CATGQGRGEQFF. The full variable domain, with the rest looked up from reference TRBV13 and TRBJ2-1, is AAGVIQSPRHLIKEKRETATLKCYPIPRHDTVYWYQQGPGQDPQFLISFYEKMQSDKGSIPDRFSAQQFSDYHSELNMSSLELGDSALYFCATGQGRGEQFFGPGTRLTVL.

The V gene is TRBV18, the J gene TRBJ1-6; D might be TRBD1 (5 bases). Between the trimmed V and J ends, which lost 3 bases and 3 bases, there was a span of 9 bases. Germline V gene data show CDR1 as KGHSH and CDR2 as LQKENI. The CDR3 totals 15 residues. CDR3 DNA sequence: TGTGCCAGCTCACCCCTGGACAACTATAATTCACCCCTCCACTTT. Protein product: CASSPLDNYNSPLHF.

The gene calls are TRBV7-8 and TRBJ2-2; no definite D call. Germline V gene sequence: CDR1 SGHVS, CDR2 FQNEAQ. Trimming shortened V by 1 base and J by 5 bases, and 14 bases separated the two germline ends. The CDR3 length is 16 residues. In DNA, the CDR3 is TGTGCCAGCAGCTTAGGTCATCCAGGAGAGACCGGGGAGCTGTTTTTT. Translated: CASSLGHPGETGELFF.

J is TRBJ1-3 and V is TRBV4-2; TRBD1 might be the D (5 bases). Trimming took off 3 bases at V and 2 bases at J, with 5 bases between the two ends. CDR1 is LGHNA and CDR2 is YNFKEQ in the germline V gene. The CDR3 covers 13 residues. The CDR3, as DNA: TGTGCCAGCAGCCAGGGGCCTGGAAACACCATATATTTT. This gives the protein CASSQGPGNTIYF.

The chain carries TRBV2 and TRBJ2-5, with a weak D call TRBD2 (6 bases). There are 16 residues in the CDR3. V was trimmed by 3 bases and J by 2 bases, leaving 16 bases between them. Germline V lookup: CDR1 SNHLY, CDR2 FYNNEI. This CDR3 is CASSEIGSGGQETQYF. DNA of the CDR3: TGTGCCAGCAGTGAGATTGGCAGCGGAGGGCAAGAGACCCAGTACTTC.

Only a few counts were recorded for this clone. The rearrangement links TRBV11-2 to TRBJ2-1; D tentatively reads TRBD1 or TRBD2 (6 bases each). The V gene lost 6 bases and the J gene lost 0 bases, with 12 bases spanning the gap. The germline V gene has CDR1 SGHAT and CDR2 FQNNGV. CDR3 length equals 15 residues. The DNA for the CDR3 is TGTGCCAGCAGGACTTGGGGGGCCTCCTACAATGAGCAGTTCTTC. The encoded protein is CASRTWGASYNEQFF. The variable domain in full, completed from reference TRBV11-2 and TRBJ2-1, reads EAGVAQSPRYKIIEKRQSVAFWCNPISGHATLYWYQQILGQGPKLLIQFQNNGVVDDSQLPKDRFSAERLKGVDSTLKIQPAKLEDSAVYLCASRTWGASYNEQFFGPGTRLTVL.

In this sample, this clone turned up a few times. The genes are TRBV29-1 and TRBJ1-4; a possible D gene is TRBD1 (5 bases). Germline loops: CDR1 SQVTM, CDR2 ANQGSEA. The length of the CDR3 is 14 residues. Trimming removed 6 bases at V and 0 bases at J, with 11 bases between. The CDR3 DNA reads as TGCAGCGTGACGAGGGGTGCAACTAATGAAAAACTGTTTTTT. Protein product: CSVTRGATNEKLFF.

The chain joins TRBV7-9 to TRBJ2-5; TRBD1 aligns across 9 bases. J lost 5 bases, V lost 5 bases, and 6 bases had no gene match. The CDR3 is 14 residues long. Germline assignment: CDR1 SEHNR and CDR2 FQNEAQ (reference sequence). CDR3 DNA sequence: TGTGCCAGCAGCCGCGGACAGGGGTTGGAGACCCAGTACTTC. It encodes CASSRGQGLETQYF.

The gene calls are TRBV20-1 and TRBJ2-7; D not certain. Trimming took off 6 bases at V and 3 bases at J, with 6 bases between the two ends. The CDR3 length is 10 residues. From germline, CDR1 is DFQATT and CDR2 SNEGSKA (reference sequence). CDR3 sequence (DNA): TGCAGTGCGCCGTACTACGAGCAGTACTTC. Amino acids: CSAPYYEQYF.

The sample holds a few counts of this clone. The rearrangement links TRBV5-1 to TRBJ1-1; D uncertain. Germline values: CDR1 SGHRS, CDR2 YFSETQ. Trimming cost V 0 bases and J 0 bases, with 12 bases left between them. The CDR3 is 16 amino acids. CDR3: CASSLVVGGMNTEAFF. DNA for the CDR3: TGCGCCAGCAGCTTGGTAGTGGGAGGGATGAACACTGAAGCTTTCTTT. The whole variable domain, filled in from reference TRBV5-1 and TRBJ1-1, reads KAGVTQTPRYLIKTRGQQVTLSCSPISGHRSVSWYQQTPGQGLQFLFEYFSETQRNKGNFPGRFSGRQFSNSRSEMNVSTLELGDSALYLCASSLVVGGMNTEAFFGQGTRLTVV.